Below are 32 T cell receptor beta chains sequenced from a single sample in a study of T cells in Graves' hyperthyroidism and ophthalmopathy. TCR beta CDR3 sequences were amplified from RNA transcripts. With the HTBI primer set, the TCR CDR3 went through a first round of RT-PCR. In TCRdb, the multiplex PCR reads were re-called with MiXCR into one record per CDR3 protein. The sample consists of hundreds of thousands of distinct CDR3 sequences, over 15% of them appearing once. The specimen was blood. These receptors were collected from a woman between 18 and 30 years old with Graves' ophthalmopathy.

The chain has TRBV7-9 and TRBJ2-5; weak D call: TRBD1 (6 bases). Germline V gene data show CDR1 as SEHNR and CDR2 as FQNEAQ (reference sequence). There are 13 residues in the CDR3. With 4 bases removed from V and 2 bases from J, the gap between germline ends came to 8 bases. The CDR3 nucleotides are TGTGCCAGCAGCTCGGACAGACAAGAGACCCAGTACTTC. Protein sequence: CASSSDRQETQYF.

In this sample, this clonotype turned up many times. The chain links TRBV5-6 to TRBJ2-7; D gene uncertain. This CDR3 comprises 13 residues. Trimming pared 0 bases from V and 4 bases from J, leaving 8 bases between. The germline CDR1 and CDR2 sequences are SGHDT and YYEEEE. The CDR3 region is CASSLDRNYEQYF. The CDR3 DNA reads as TGTGCCAGCAGCTTGGACCGTAATTACGAGCAGTACTTC.

This clonotype came up many times. This rearrangement joins TRBV28 to TRBJ1-2, with TRBD1 matching 11 bases. The V segment lost 3 bases and the J segment 8 bases; nucleotides outside the gene matches: 11. CDR3 size: 16 residues. Germline-derived CDR1 and CDR2 are MDHEN and SYDVKM. The CDR3 is CASSLAGTGGVGGYTF. The CDR3 nucleotides are TGTGCCAGCAGTTTGGCCGGGACAGGGGGGGTAGGCGGCTACACCTTC.

This clonotype turned up a few times. The chain couples TRBV4-1 to TRBJ2-7, with TRBD1 matching 7 bases. The CDR3 has 15 amino acids. V lost 4 bases to trimming and J lost 1 base; unmatched junction nucleotides: 7. Germline CDR1 MGHRA, CDR2 YSYEKL. DNA for the CDR3: TGCGCCAGCAGCCGGACCGGACAGGAGTCCTACGAGCAGTACTTC. It codes for CASSRTGQESYEQYF.

This clonotype turned up a few times. CDR3 in amino acids: CASSQVWDRGNQPQHF. CDR3 DNA sequence: TGCGCCAGCAGCCAAGTGTGGGACAGGGGCAATCAGCCCCAGCATTTT. This chain links TRBV4-1 with TRBJ1-5, with 9 positions matching TRBD1. Looked up from germline, CDR1 is MGHRA and CDR2 is YSYEKL. The CDR3 is made up of 16 amino acids. The V and J ends lost 1 base and 2 bases, in that order; junction bases with no gene match: 3.

This clonotype was recorded at least ten times. The rearrangement uses TRBV7-2 and TRBJ2-1; perhaps TRBD1 as D (6 bases). The CDR3 covers 13 residues. Germline CDR1 and CDR2: SGHTA and FQGNSA. V was shortened by 1 base and J by 8 bases, with 9 bases between the two germline ends. CDR3 protein: CASSLEGGDEQFF. The CDR3 coding sequence is TGTGCCAGCAGCTTAGAAGGGGGTGATGAGCAGTTCTTC.

The table lists this clonotype with many counts. The chain has TRBV11-2 and TRBJ2-3; TRBD2 aligns across 7 bases. Unmatched junction bases numbered 5, after V lost 2 bases and J lost 3 bases. Germline V gene sequence: CDR1 SGHAT, CDR2 FQNNGV. The CDR3 is 15 amino acids. This CDR3 is CASSLWGGGTDTQYF. The CDR3 bases are TGTGCCAGCAGCTTATGGGGGGGGGGTACAGATACGCAGTATTTT.

In this sample, this clonotype turned up a few times. The gene calls are TRBV11-2 and TRBJ2-2; D is perhaps TRBD1 (6 bases). Trimming pared 4 bases from V and 4 bases from J, leaving 16 bases between. The CDR3 loop spans 16 amino acids. Germline V CDR1 and CDR2: SGHAT, FQNNGV. CDR3 DNA: TGTGCCAGCAGCTCTATGCAGGGGCCTGGCACCGGGGAGCTGTTTTTT. It specifies CASSSMQGPGTGELFF.

The table lists this clonotype with many counts. The V gene is TRBV2, the J gene TRBJ2-5; D is perhaps TRBD2 (6 bases). V gave up 1 base and J gave up 5 bases, with 17 bases separating them. CDR3 length: 16 residues. Germline CDR1 reads SNHLY; CDR2 reads FYNNEI. This chain's CDR3 is CASSEVKGLKTETQYF. The CDR3, as DNA: TGTGCCAGCAGTGAAGTCAAGGGACTCAAAACGGAGACCCAGTACTTC.

The chain has TRBV28 and TRBJ2-6; perhaps TRBD2 as D (5 bases). Germline CDR1 MDHEN, CDR2 SYDVKM. V lost 6 bases and J lost 1, with 19 bases in between. This CDR3 comprises 18 residues. In nucleotides, the CDR3 is TGTGCCAGCAGGATCCTCGGTACTAGGATTTCTGGGGCCAACGTCCTGACTTTC. It yields the protein CASRILGTRISGANVLTF.

This clonotype was detected only a few times. This sequence joins TRBV6-5 and TRBJ1-1; D uncertain. The CDR3 is 13 amino acids. V gave up 0 bases and J gave up 3 bases, with 5 bases separating them. Germline V gene sequence: CDR1 MNHEY, CDR2 SVGAGI. The CDR3 spells CASSYSADTEAFF. DNA for the CDR3: TGTGCCAGCAGTTACTCGGCAGACACTGAAGCTTTCTTT.

Details on this clonotype: At one end the junction does not follow the germline gene, possibly because of a read error. The genes are TRBV5-6 and TRBJ1-1, with TRBD1 identical over 9 bases. CDR3 length: 16 residues. Looked up from germline, CDR1 is SGHDT and CDR2 is YYEEEE. CDR3 sequence (DNA): TGCGCCAGCAGCTTGGGAGAGGGACAGGGTAACACTGAAGCTTTCTTT. As protein: CASSLGEGQGNTEAFF.

This clonotype was counted at least ten times. The chain combines TRBV30 with TRBJ1-6; D possibly corresponds to TRBD1 (6 bases). This CDR3 is 14 amino acids long. Germline V gives CDR1 GTSNPN, CDR2 SVGIG (reference sequence). The ends were cut back, 0 bases at V and 5 bases at J, with 8 bases in the middle. CDR3 in DNA: TGTGCCTGGAGTGTACAGGGTGATAATTCACCCCTCCACTTT. The encoded protein is CAWSVQGDNSPLHF.

Notes on this clonotype: A much larger clone differs from this one at a single base, so this may be a read error. V gene TRBV7-9 combines with J gene TRBJ1-6, with 8 bases matching TRBD1. V shed 5 bases and J 5 bases; nucleotides not matched to a gene: 5. There are 15 residues in the CDR3. Germline V gene sequence: CDR1 SEHNR, CDR2 FQNEAQ (reference sequence). The CDR3 loop reads CASSVTDRDNSPLHF. For the CDR3, the DNA is TGTGCCAGCAGCGTAACGGACAGGGATAATTCACCCCTCCACTTT. Variable domain in full (rest from reference TRBV7-9 and TRBJ1-6): DTGVSQNPRHKITKRGQNVTFRCDPISEHNRLYWYRQTLGQGPEFLTYFQNEAQLEKSRLLSDRFSAERPKGSFSTLEIQRTEQGDSAMYLCASSVTDRDNSPLHFGNGTRLTVT.

As to this clonotype: At one boundary the junction diverges from the germline segment, which might be a read error. The chain combines TRBV4-1 with TRBJ1-2; D is unclear. Germline lookup yields CDR1 MGHRA and CDR2 YSYEKL. The CDR3 covers 15 residues. The CDR3 nucleotides are TGCGCCAGCAGGCAAGGCCTGGTCGGGAGCTATGGCTACACCTTC. This encodes CASRQGLVGSYGYTF.

This clonotype was counted ten times or more. The V and J genes are TRBV27 and TRBJ1-2, with TRBD1 matching 11 bases. V was pared by 0 bases and J by 4 bases, with 4 bases of the junction left unmatched. In germline, CDR1 is MNHEY, CDR2 SMNVEV (reference sequence). The CDR3 contains 16 residues. This CDR3 is CASSLSDRGRGYGYTF. The CDR3 region has the DNA TGTGCCAGCAGTTTATCGGACAGGGGGCGGGGCTATGGCTACACCTTC.

The chain links TRBV5-8 to TRBJ2-4; tentatively, D is TRBD1 or TRBD2 (5 bases each). Germline lookup yields CDR1 SGHTS and CDR2 YDEGEE. The CDR3 is 16 amino acids. V lost 0 bases and J lost 3, with 13 bases in between. Here the CDR3 DNA reads TGTGCCAGCAGCTTGGAAGCAGGGAGAGGCAAAAACATTCAGTACTTC. Amino acids: CASSLEAGRGKNIQYF.

The DNA of the CDR3 is TGCAGTGGGACAGGGGACGACTATGGCTACACCTTC. Protein product: CSGTGDDYGYTF. The chain employs TRBV20-1 and TRBJ1-2; 9 bases match TRBD1. The CDR3 has 12 residues. The J segment lost 3 bases and the V segment lost 7 bases, leaving 3 bases of the junction unmatched. In germline, CDR1 is DFQATT, CDR2 SNEGSKA (reference sequence).

This sequence joins TRBV28 and TRBJ1-5, with D possibly matching TRBD1 (6 bases). Trimming removed 3 bases at V and 3 bases at J, with 12 bases between. The CDR3 extends over 15 amino acids. Germline CDR1 is MDHEN and CDR2 is SYDVKM. The CDR3 DNA follows: TGTGCCAGCAGTTTTATCGGGGGCTACAATCAGCCCCAGCATTTT. Encoded protein: CASSFIGGYNQPQHF.

The chain carries TRBV28 and TRBJ1-2; tentative D call: TRBD1 (5 bases). CDR3 size: 14 residues. The germline gives CDR1 MDHEN, CDR2 SYDVKM. Trimming took off 5 bases at V and 4 bases at J, with 14 bases between the two ends. The CDR3 nucleotides read TGTGCCAGCAGTCCCTGGATCGGGACCTATGGCTACACCTTC. Its translation is CASSPWIGTYGYTF.

This clonotype has a count of ten or more. The chain recombines TRBV27 with TRBJ1-6; D is unresolved. From germline, CDR1 is MNHEY and CDR2 SMNVEV (reference sequence). The CDR3 runs 13 residues. V gave up 5 bases and J gave up 5 bases, with 7 bases separating them. The CDR3 bases are TGTGCCAGCAGTCTCGCCCATAATTCACCCCTCCACTTT. It translates to CASSLAHNSPLHF.

This clonotype was detected many times. This chain joins TRBV6-2 or TRBV6-3 and TRBJ1-5; D unresolved. This CDR3 comprises 11 residues. Trimming took 5 bases from V and 7 from J, leaving 6 bases between them. In germline, CDR1 is MNHEY, CDR2 SVGEGT. This CDR3 is CASSNGQPQHF. In nucleotides, the CDR3 is TGTGCCAGCAGTAACGGACAGCCCCAGCATTTT.

This clonotype has a count of ten or more. This rearrangement joins TRBV20-1 to TRBJ1-2; the D gene is possibly TRBD1 (5 bases). The CDR3 consists of 15 residues. Trimming took off 6 bases at V and 0 bases at J, with 17 bases between the two ends. Germline values: CDR1 DFQATT, CDR2 SNEGSKA (reference sequence). The DNA of the CDR3 is TGCAGTGCGAATCAGGGTCCCCGTTCTAACTATGGCTACACCTTC. Protein: CSANQGPRSNYGYTF.

The chain uses TRBV19 and TRBJ1-1, with unresolved D. Germline V gene lookup returns CDR1 LNHDA and CDR2 SQIVND (reference sequence). Trimming stripped 7 bases from V and 6 bases from J, with 15 bases between. The CDR3 has 13 residues. The CDR3 sequence: CASTPRQRSEAFF. CDR3 in DNA: TGTGCCAGTACCCCAAGGCAGAGGTCTGAAGCTTTCTTT.

This clonotype was counted between two and nine times. V is TRBV6-2 or TRBV6-3 and J is TRBJ2-1; D gene unclear. The CDR3 contains 13 residues. CDR1 is MNHEY, CDR2 SVGEGT, per germline. V lost 5 bases to trimming and J lost 8 bases, with 13 bases between them. CDR3: CASSPSRLDEQFF. As DNA, the CDR3 is TGTGCCAGCAGTCCGAGCCGCCTGGATGAGCAGTTCTTC.

The table lists this clonotype with many counts. The genes are TRBV11-2 and TRBJ2-7; D is perhaps TRBD2 (5 bases). V lost 8 bases and J 4 bases, leaving 12 bases between the germline ends. Germline assignment: CDR1 SGHAT and CDR2 FQNNGV. CDR3 length: 12 amino acids. CDR3 nucleotides: TGTGCCAGCCTCGGACTCCTTTACGAGCAGTACTTC. Protein sequence: CASLGLLYEQYF.

The V and J genes are TRBV19 and TRBJ1-5, with 9 bases identical to TRBD1. This CDR3 is 16 amino acids long. V trimming: 4 bases; J trimming: 7 bases; junction bases outside the gene matches: 11. CDR1 LNHDA and CDR2 SQIVND come from the germline V gene (reference sequence). The CDR3 is CASSTVAGQGRQPQHF. The DNA of the CDR3 is TGTGCCAGTAGTACAGTCGCGGGACAGGGTCGACAGCCCCAGCATTTT.

This clonotype has a count of ten or more. This chain's CDR3 is CSASRIASGTDTQYF. DNA of the CDR3: TGCAGTGCTAGTAGGATCGCTAGCGGCACAGATACGCAGTATTTT. The chain uses TRBV20-1 and TRBJ2-3, with D maybe TRBD2 (6 bases). The germline V and J ends were trimmed by 3 bases and 1 base, with 14 bases remaining between them. Germline V gene lookup returns CDR1 DFQATT and CDR2 SNEGSKA (reference sequence). CDR3 length: 15 residues.

This clonotype was found a few times. The chain employs TRBV29-1 and TRBJ2-7, with 9 bases that match TRBD1. V shed 2 bases and J 4 bases; nucleotides not matched to a gene: 3. The CDR3 contains 13 residues. Per the germline V gene, CDR1 is SQVTM and CDR2 is ANQGSEA. The CDR3 spells CSVEPGQGYEQYF. In nucleotides, the CDR3 is TGCAGCGTTGAACCGGGACAGGGTTACGAGCAGTACTTC.

The V and J genes are TRBV9 and TRBJ2-3, with 9 bases lining up with TRBD1. CDR3 length: 15 amino acids. Germline V gene data show CDR1 as SGDLS and CDR2 as YYNGEE. The J segment lost 2 bases and the V segment lost 3 bases, leaving 4 bases of the junction unmatched. The CDR3 reads CASSDRTGATDTQYF. The CDR3 nucleotides are TGTGCCAGCAGCGACCGGACAGGGGCCACAGATACGCAGTATTTT. The variable domain in full, completed from reference TRBV9 and TRBJ2-3, reads DSGVTQTPKHLITATGQRVTLRCSPRSGDLSVYWYQQSLDQGLQFLIQYYNGEERAKGNILERFSAQQFPDLHSELNLSSLELGDSALYFCASSDRTGATDTQYFGPGTRLTVL.

This clonotype was found a few times. The J gene is TRBJ1-4, the V gene TRBV7-6, with a tentative D call TRBD1 (6 bases). The V and J ends lost 1 base and 10 bases respectively, with 13 bases between them. CDR1 and CDR2 (germline): SGHVS, FNYEAQ. CDR3 length: 14 amino acids. CDR3 bases: TGTGCCAGCAGCTTAGTCAAAAAAGGGGGAAAACTGTTTTTT. As protein: CASSLVKKGGKLFF.

J is TRBJ2-5 and V is TRBV6-1; TRBD2 is a possible D gene (5 bases). Germline-derived CDR1 and CDR2 are MNHNS and SASEGT. Trimming took off 1 base at V and 5 bases at J, with 14 bases between the two ends. The CDR3 is 15 amino acids. In DNA, the CDR3 is TGTGCCAGCAGTGAAGGAGCCGGACTTCGGGAGACCCAGTACTTC. Amino acids: CASSEGAGLRETQYF.